A selection of T cell receptor beta chains follows, all from one sample in a study of response to subunit inactivated influenza vaccine. TCRdb ran MiXCR on the RT-PCR reads and lists one entry per CDR3 protein. The data contain some 550,000 distinct CDR3 sequences, around 21% of them singletons. This sample also belongs to another study, concerning T cells expressing NK-cell markers.

The sample consisted of CD4+ T cells sorted from PBMCs, taken approximately 13 days after vaccination. The receptors here all came from a man over 45 who received an inactivated influenza vaccine. The CDR3 runs from the conserved cysteine through the conserved F or W. Each record gives: V gene, J gene, clone size, D gene, CDR3 length, CDR3 DNA, CDR3 protein. A D gene is named only where the DNA matches it firmly. Only some rows state a clone size, as once, few, many or a class for expanded clones.

>TRBV10-3|TRBJ2-7|-|-|13
TGTGCCATCAGTAGGGACGCCGCCTACGAGCAGTACTTC
CAISRDAAYEQYF
>TRBV3-1|TRBJ1-5|-|-|14
TGTGCCAGCAGCCCTACCGACAGATATCAGCCCCAGCATTTT
CASSPTDRYQPQHF
>TRBV20-1|TRBJ2-7|-|-|13
TGCAGTGCTAGCGTCACAGGAGCCTACGAGCAGTACTTC
CSASVTGAYEQYF
>TRBV6-1|TRBJ1-1|few|TRBD1|13
TGTGCCAGCCTGGGACAGGGGTTCCCTGAAGCTTTCTTT
CASLGQGFPEAFF
>TRBV29-1|TRBJ1-2|-|-|11
TGCAGCGTTGGACAGCGCTATGGCTACACCTTC
CSVGQRYGYTF
>TRBV30|TRBJ2-5|-|-|13
TGTGCCTGGAGGTGGTCGGTGGAGGGGACCCAGTACTTC
CAWRWSVEGTQYF
>TRBV14|TRBJ1-6|once|-|15
TGTGCCAGCAGCCGAACGACAGGAACTAATTCACCCCTCCACTTT
CASSRTTGTNSPLHF
>TRBV9|TRBJ1-3|few|-|14
TGTGCCAGCAGCGAAGGGGGTGCTGGAAACACCATATATTTT
CASSEGGAGNTIYF
>TRBV6-1|TRBJ2-2|few|-|13
TGTGCCAGCAGGAACGGGAGCACCGGGGAGCTGTTTTTT
CASRNGSTGELFF
>TRBV7-2|TRBJ2-4|-|-|15
TGTGCCAGCAGCTTAGGCCAGGGCGGCAAAAACATTCAGTACTTC
CASSLGQGGKNIQYF
>TRBV7-2|TRBJ2-7|-|-|13
TGTGCCAGCAGGGCGAGCGGAACGGGTGAGCAGTACTTC
CASRASGTGEQYF
>TRBV20-1|TRBJ1-1|-|-|15
TGCAGTGCTAGAGATCATTTGTTCGGGAACACTGAAGCTTTCTTT
CSARDHLFGNTEAFF
>TRBV12-3/TRBV12-4|TRBJ1-5|few|-|15
TGTGCCAGCAGTCAGACAGAAGATAGCAATCAGCCCCAGCATTTT
CASSQTEDSNQPQHF
>TRBV10-2|TRBJ2-5|many|-|12
TGCGCCAGCAGTGCGGTTGCGGAGACCCAGTACTTC
CASSAVAETQYF
>TRBV3-1|TRBJ2-1|-|TRBD2|14
TGTGCCAGCAGGCTAGCGGGGGGGCGAGATGAGCAGTTCTTC
CASRLAGGRDEQFF
>TRBV2|TRBJ2-3|-|TRBD1|13
TGTGCCAGTCGGACAGGGGAGTCAGATACGCAGTATTTT
CASRTGESDTQYF
>TRBV4-3|TRBJ2-1|few|TRBD2|15
TGCGCCAGCAGCCAAGATAGACTAGCGGGAATTGAGCAGTTCTTC
CASSQDRLAGIEQFF
>TRBV20-1|TRBJ2-7|many|-|12
TGCAGTGCTAGCAAACTGCCCTACGAGCAGTACTTC
CSASKLPYEQYF
>TRBV7-2|TRBJ2-7|few|TRBD2|14
TGTGCCAGCAGCTTACTAGCGGGGTTCTCCGAGCAGTACTTC
CASSLLAGFSEQYF
>TRBV7-7|TRBJ2-7|-|-|14
TGTGCTAGCAGCCCGGACGGGATATCCTACGAGCAGTACTTC
CASSPDGISYEQYF
>TRBV14|TRBJ2-3|-|-|16
TGTGCCAGCAGCCAAGAGTCAAGATACCTCGTTGATACGCAGTATTTT
CASSQESRYLVDTQYF
>TRBV7-9|TRBJ2-1|few|-|14
TGTGCCAGCAGCTTAGTTGGGCAGGGAGATCCCTTGTTCTTC
CASSLVGQGDPLFF
>TRBV28|TRBJ2-7|few|TRBD1|19
TGTGCCAGCAGCCCTTTTTGGGGACAGGGTGCCTTAATTACCTACGAGCAGTACTTC
CASSPFWGQGALITYEQYF
>TRBV24-1|TRBJ2-5|-|TRBD1|17
TGTGCCACCAGTGGGCCGGGACAGGCGCACAGCCAAGAGACCCAGTACTTC
CATSGPGQAHSQETQYF
>TRBV30|TRBJ1-5|-|-|13
TGTGCCTGGAGTACTACAGGCAATCAGCCCCAGCATTTT
CAWSTTGNQPQHF
>TRBV11-2|TRBJ2-7|few|-|14
TGTGCCAGCAGCTTAGACCCTACCTCCTACGAGCAGTACTTC
CASSLDPTSYEQYF
>TRBV19|TRBJ1-5|-|-|15
TGTGCCAGTAGTATAAGGCGCCGAAGCAATCAGCCCCAGCATTTT
CASSIRRRSNQPQHF
>TRBV14|TRBJ2-1|-|TRBD2|17
TGTGCCAGCAGCCAAATGGGAGGGATTAGCGGGTACAATGAGCAGTTCTTC
CASSQMGGISGYNEQFF
>TRBV4-2|TRBJ2-2|few|TRBD1|19
TGTGCCAGCAGCCAAGTGGTCAGGGCGACAGGGGAGCGCACCGGGGAGCTGTTTTTT
CASSQVVRATGERTGELFF
>TRBV4-3|TRBJ2-5|few|TRBD2|17
TGCGCCAGCAGCCAAGCCCGGACTAGCGGGAGTCTAGAGACCCAGTACTTC
CASSQARTSGSLETQYF
>TRBV7-2|TRBJ1-1|-|-|14
TGTGCCAGCAGCTGGGGGCAGACGAACACTGAAGCTTTCTTT
CASSWGQTNTEAFF
>TRBV20-1|TRBJ2-7|few|-|14
TGCAGTGCCAGCCAGACAGGTAGTTATTACGAGCAGTACTTC
CSASQTGSYYEQYF
>TRBV20-1|TRBJ2-7|few|TRBD2|13
TGCAGTGCTAGACCAGCGGGGGTCTACGAGCAGTACTTC
CSARPAGVYEQYF
>TRBV4-3|TRBJ2-2|-|TRBD2|17
TGCGCCAGCAGCCAAGAGTCTAGCGGGAGGATCGCCGGGGAGCTGTTTTTT
CASSQESSGRIAGELFF
>TRBV6-2/TRBV6-3|TRBJ2-7|few|-|13
TGTGCCAGCAGACCCTCGTTGGGCGTGGAGCAGTACTTC
CASRPSLGVEQYF
>TRBV27|TRBJ1-2|few|TRBD1|14
TGTGCCAGCAGTCCATCGGGACAGGGCTATGGCTACACCTTC
CASSPSGQGYGYTF
>TRBV7-7|TRBJ2-7|few|TRBD2|16
TGTGCCAGCAGCTTAGCCGGGACTAGCGAGTCCTACGAGCAGTACTTC
CASSLAGTSESYEQYF
>TRBV6-2/TRBV6-3|TRBJ2-4|few|TRBD2|19
TGTGCCAGCAGTTACACCAGGGAGGGAGAGAAGCTAGCCAAAAACATTCAGTACTTC
CASSYTREGEKLAKNIQYF
>TRBV20-1|TRBJ2-6|few|-|15
TGCAGTGCTAGCCTGGGTTGGACTGGGGCCAACGTCCTGACTTTC
CSASLGWTGANVLTF
>TRBV15|TRBJ1-5|-|-|16
TGTGCCACCAGCAGAGCCCAGGGTTATAGCAATCAGCCCCAGCATTTT
CATSRAQGYSNQPQHF
>TRBV12-3/TRBV12-4|TRBJ2-5|-|-|14
TGTGCCAGCAGTTTAATGGGGAAGTGGGAGACCCAGTACTTC
CASSLMGKWETQYF
>TRBV4-2|TRBJ2-7|few|TRBD1|14
TGTGCCAGCAGCCAAGAGGCAGGGGGCTACGAGCAGTACTTC
CASSQEAGGYEQYF
>TRBV20-1|TRBJ2-3|few|TRBD2|16
TGCAGTGCTAGAGTTGGTAGCGGGAGGGACACAGATACGCAGTATTTT
CSARVGSGRDTDTQYF
>TRBV11-2|TRBJ1-2|-|TRBD1|14
TGTGCCAGCAGCACTGGGACAGCTCTCTATGGCTACACCTTC
CASSTGTALYGYTF
>TRBV7-8|TRBJ2-3|few|-|15
TGTGCCAGCAGCTTCATGGCTAGCAGCACAGATACGCAGTATTTT
CASSFMASSTDTQYF
>TRBV7-2|TRBJ2-4|few|-|13
TGTGCCAGCAGCTTAGGAAACAGAAACATTCAGTACTTC
CASSLGNRNIQYF
>TRBV29-1|TRBJ2-3|few|-|11
TGCAGCGTAATACAGGGCGGTACGCAGTATTTT
CSVIQGGTQYF
>TRBV5-6|TRBJ1-5|-|TRBD1|14
TGTGCCAGCAGCCGTCGACAGGGAGGCAGCACCCAGCATTTT
CASSRRQGGSTQHF
>TRBV7-2|TRBJ2-3|-|-|15
TGTGCCAGCAGCACCACTAGCCTGATCACAGATACGCAGTATTTT
CASSTTSLITDTQYF
>TRBV20-1|TRBJ1-5|few|-|11
TGCAGTGCTGAGACTGAGCGGGTCCAGCATTTT
CSAETERVQHF
>TRBV5-5|TRBJ2-1|many|TRBD1|16
TGTGCCAGCAGAGGCCCGGGACAGGGGTCATACAATGAGCAGTTCTTC
CASRGPGQGSYNEQFF
>TRBV5-1|TRBJ2-3|few|TRBD2|16
TGCGCCAGCAGCTGGGGGACTACCTTGAACACAGATACGCAGTATTTT
CASSWGTTLNTDTQYF
>TRBV28|TRBJ1-2|-|TRBD1|14
TGTGCCAGCAGTATACAGGGGGCGCGGTTTGGCTACACCTTC
CASSIQGARFGYTF
>TRBV29-1|TRBJ2-1|-|TRBD2|13
TGCAGCGCCGGGACTAGCGGGCGGAATGAGCAGTTCTTC
CSAGTSGRNEQFF
>TRBV12-5|TRBJ2-7|few|-|15
TGTGCTAGTGGTTTTTACAGGGCCGGGGGCTACGAGCAGTACTTC
CASGFYRAGGYEQYF